This TCR beta chain derives from a study of blood T cell repertoires in COVID-19. Sequencing was performed with immunoSEQ multiplex PCR; in TCRdb, only in-frame clones are kept and a portion is missing. The data hold fewer than 250,000 clones, with 87% observed a single time. Germline-derived CDR1 and CDR2 are ENHRY and SYGVKD. V dropped 8 bases and J dropped 0 bases, with 5 bases sitting between them. The CDR3 length is 11 residues. V is TRBV10-3 and J is TRBJ2-7; maybe TRBD2 (5 bases). Sequencing used PBMCs or T cells enriched from blood (not recorded which). This clonotype originated in a young man who had recovered from COVID-19. This CDR3 reads CAIGSSYEQYF. CDR3 nucleotides: TGTGCCATCGGGAGCTCCTACGAGCAGTACTTC.